Each of the 30 T cell receptor beta chains below was sequenced from the same sample in a study of OX40 agonist ivuxolimab in advanced cancers. The protocol was immunoSEQ multiplex PCR, while the TCRdb copy is restricted to in-frame clones and leaves out a portion. The repertoire holds fewer than 65,000 clones, with around nine tenths as singletons. The material sequenced was CD4+ or CD8+ T cells sorted from blood, taken in a trial of the OX40 agonist ivuxolimab. The source of these receptors is an adult with an advanced solid tumor such as melanoma, head and neck, liver or kidney cancer.

The J gene is TRBJ2-1, the V gene TRBV4-1; 11 nucleotides agree with TRBD2. V lost 1 base, J lost 7 bases, and 3 bases stayed unmatched. The CDR3 covers 15 residues. From germline, CDR1 is MGHRA and CDR2 YSYEKL. The CDR3 DNA follows: TGCGCCAGCAGCCAAGCACTAGCGGGAGTTAATGAGCAGTTCTTC. This gives the protein CASSQALAGVNEQFF.

The chain joins TRBV7-9 to TRBJ1-1; D remains ambiguous. The CDR3 has 15 amino acids. V was pared by 1 base and J by 7 bases, with 16 bases between. The V gene's germline CDR1 is SEHNR and CDR2 FQNEAQ (reference sequence). The CDR3 sequence: CASSLGSWSAIEAFF. In DNA form, the CDR3 reads TGTGCCAGCAGCTTAGGGTCTTGGTCGGCCATTGAAGCTTTCTTT.

The V call is TRBV29-1, the J call TRBJ2-7; 7 nucleotides agree with TRBD1. Germline V gives CDR1 SQVTM, CDR2 ANQGSEA. The V gene end was trimmed by 2 bases and the J gene end by 6 bases; junction bases not matched to a gene: 7. The CDR3 spans 13 residues. CDR3 sequence: CSVEPAGGGEQYF. The CDR3 bases are TGCAGCGTTGAACCTGCAGGGGGTGGCGAGCAGTACTTC.

V usage is TRBV28 and J usage is TRBJ1-2; 11 positions agree with TRBD1. Germline V lookup: CDR1 MDHEN, CDR2 SYDVKM. V was pared by 3 bases and J by 4 bases, with 7 bases of the junction left unmatched. This CDR3 region has 16 residues. The CDR3 loop is CASSFVGQGEGYGYTF. CDR3 in DNA: TGTGCCAGCAGTTTTGTGGGACAGGGGGAAGGCTATGGCTACACCTTC.

This clone showed up just once. CDR3 DNA: TGTGCCAGCACCCCGGGGACGGGTGGCAATCAGCCCCAGCATTTT. Translated: CASTPGTGGNQPQHF. The chain uses TRBV27 and TRBJ1-5; the D gene is possibly TRBD1 (5 bases). Germline V lookup: CDR1 MNHEY, CDR2 SMNVEV (reference sequence). The ends were cut back, 7 bases at V and 2 bases at J, with 15 bases in the middle. The CDR3 sequence is 15 residues long.

The rearrangement joins TRBV19 to TRBJ2-5; D is ambiguous. V shed 5 bases and J shed 3 bases, with 7 bases lying between them. CDR1 LNHDA and CDR2 SQIVND come from the germline V gene (reference sequence). This CDR3 has 12 residues. This CDR3 reads CASSDDKETQYF. DNA of the CDR3: TGTGCCAGTAGTGACGATAAAGAGACCCAGTACTTC.

The chain recombines TRBV19 with TRBJ1-5; 8 nucleotides line up with TRBD1. Trimming removed 1 base from V and 6 bases from J; junction bases left unmatched: 5. Germline CDR1 and CDR2: LNHDA and SQIVND (reference sequence). CDR3 length: 15 amino acids. CDR3 protein: CASSIGIQGGQPQHF. The CDR3 region has the DNA TGTGCCAGTAGTATAGGGATACAGGGGGGTCAGCCCCAGCATTTT. The variable domain in full, completed from reference TRBV19 and TRBJ1-5, reads DGGITQSPKYLFRKEGQNVTLSCEQNLNHDAMYWYRQDPGQGLRLIYYSQIVNDFQKGDIAEGYSVSREKKESFPLTVTSAQKNPTAFYLCASSIGIQGGQPQHFGDGTRLSIL.

The CDR3 region is CASSQDWNGNTIYF. In nucleotides, the CDR3 is TGCGCCAGCAGCCAAGATTGGAATGGAAACACCATATATTTT. The V gene is TRBV4-3, the J gene TRBJ1-3; D unresolved. Germline V gene sequence: CDR1 LGHNA, CDR2 YSLEER. V shed 0 bases and J shed 3 bases, with 6 bases lying between them. CDR3 length: 14 amino acids.

The chain recombines TRBV29-1 with TRBJ2-1; 14 bases align to TRBD2. This CDR3 has 23 amino acids. CDR1 is SQVTM, CDR2 ANQGSEA, per germline. V lost 4 bases to trimming and J lost 8 bases; unmatched junction nucleotides: 31. The DNA of the CDR3 is TGCAGCGTTGGAGGGCCCAAACCGGGACTAGCGGGAGTAATTTACCCGATCGCGGATGAGCAGTTCTTC. It encodes CSVGGPKPGLAGVIYPIADEQFF.

The rearrangement links TRBV13 to TRBJ2-3; weak D call: TRBD2 (5 bases). Trimming left V 0 bases short and J 3 bases short, with 13 bases between. The CDR3 consists of 16 residues. Germline V gene lookup returns CDR1 PRHDT and CDR2 FYEKMQ (reference sequence). The CDR3 region has the DNA TGTGCCAGCAGCTTAGGCCGGGGATTTGGGACAGATACGCAGTATTTT. Translation: CASSLGRGFGTDTQYF.

CDR3 residues: CAWNGLSGAGGEYEQYF. In DNA, the CDR3 is TGTGCCTGGAACGGACTCTCGGGAGCCGGGGGGGAATACGAGCAGTACTTC. The J gene is TRBJ2-7, the V gene TRBV30; 8 nucleotides agree with TRBD2. Germline CDR1 and CDR2: GTSNPN and SVGIG (reference sequence). This CDR3 has 17 residues. The V gene end was trimmed by 4 bases and the J gene end by 4 bases; junction bases not matched to a gene: 18. Together with reference TRBV30 and TRBJ2-7, the CDR3 gives the full variable domain: SQTIHQWPATLVQPVGSPLSLECTVEGTSNPNLYWYRQAAGRGLQLLFYSVGIGQISSEVPQNLSASRPQDRQFILSSKKLLLSDSGFYLCAWNGLSGAGGEYEQYFGPGTRLTVT.

The sample holds one count of this clone. V gene TRBV27 combines with J gene TRBJ1-3; tentative D call: TRBD1 (5 bases). Trimming removed 3 bases from V and 4 bases from J, with 7 bases in between. This CDR3 has 13 amino acids. Germline CDR1 reads MNHEY; CDR2 reads SMNVEV (reference sequence). The DNA of the CDR3 is TGTGCCAGCAGTTTGGCAGGGGGAAACACCATATATTTT. Amino acids: CASSLAGGNTIYF.

This clone was counted once. The chain is built from TRBV28 and TRBJ2-6; D possibly corresponds to TRBD2 (5 bases). With 5 bases removed from V and 12 bases from J, the gap between germline ends came to 20 bases. From germline, CDR1 is MDHEN and CDR2 SYDVKM. The length of the CDR3 is 15 residues. The chain's CDR3 is CASSANSDGGGVLTF. The CDR3 nucleotides read TGTGCCAGCAGTGCCAACTCGGACGGAGGAGGCGTCCTGACTTTC.

The chain links TRBV5-6 to TRBJ2-7; 7 nucleotides align to TRBD1. The CDR3 totals 16 residues. CDR1 and CDR2 from the germline V gene are SGHDT and YYEEEE. Trimming removed 4 bases from V and 0 bases from J; junction bases left unmatched: 10. The CDR3 protein is CASSPPGRGISYEQYF. The CDR3 nucleotides are TGTGCCAGCAGCCCGCCGGGCAGGGGGATCTCCTACGAGCAGTACTTC.

The CDR3, as DNA: TGTGCCAGTAGTATCAGCAGGAATAACTATGGCTACACCTTC. Translating gives CASSISRNNYGYTF. The chain combines TRBV19 with TRBJ1-2; D is unclear. V shed 3 bases and J shed 1 base, with 9 bases lying between them. Germline V gene lookup returns CDR1 LNHDA and CDR2 SQIVND (reference sequence). The length of the CDR3 is 14 residues.

In this sample, this clone turned up once. The V and J genes are TRBV7-9 and TRBJ2-2, with D tentatively TRBD1 (5 bases). The CDR3 is 17 amino acids. V shed 0 bases and J shed 2 bases, with 13 bases lying between them. CDR1 is SEHNR and CDR2 is FQNEAQ in the germline V gene (reference sequence). CDR3 protein: CASSLAGALGNTGELFF. The CDR3 nucleotides are TGTGCCAGCAGCTTAGCAGGGGCACTTGGAAACACCGGGGAGCTGTTTTTT. Drawing the rest from reference TRBV7-9 and TRBJ2-2, the complete variable domain is DTGVSQNPRHKITKRGQNVTFRCDPISEHNRLYWYRQTLGQGPEFLTYFQNEAQLEKSRLLSDRFSAERPKGSFSTLEIQRTEQGDSAMYLCASSLAGALGNTGELFFGEGSRLTVL.

The chain is built from TRBV11-2 and TRBJ2-3; TRBD2 aligns across 15 bases. Germline-derived CDR1 and CDR2 are SGHAT and FQNNGV. V shed 5 bases and J 3 bases; nucleotides not matched to a gene: 3. The length of the CDR3 is 16 residues. DNA for the CDR3: TGTGCCAGCAGCACTGGACTAGCGGGAGGGACAGATACGCAGTATTTT. Its protein is CASSTGLAGGTDTQYF.

The V call is TRBV29-1, the J call TRBJ1-4; D may be TRBD1 (5 bases). Trimming left V 7 bases short and J 4 bases short, with 13 bases between. This CDR3 is built from 13 residues. The V gene's germline CDR1 is SQVTM and CDR2 ANQGSEA. The CDR3 coding sequence is TGCAGCGCCGCCGGGGGAGGTAATGAAAAACTGTTTTTT. It translates to CSAAGGGNEKLFF.

The rearrangement joins TRBV9 to TRBJ2-1, with D unresolved. The germline gives CDR1 SGDLS, CDR2 YYNGEE. This CDR3 region has 14 residues. V was clipped by 4 bases and J by 2 bases, with 10 bases between them. CDR3 sequence reads: CASSPRSTYNEQFF. DNA of the CDR3: TGTGCCAGCAGCCCCCGCTCTACCTACAATGAGCAGTTCTTC.

This clone has a handful of counts. The chain employs TRBV5-1 and TRBJ2-3, with 8 positions matching TRBD1. Germline CDR1 is SGHRS and CDR2 is YFSETQ. The CDR3 covers 14 residues. V lost 4 bases and J lost 5; bases outside the gene matches: 6. The CDR3 protein is CASSRGQGRDTQYF. CDR3 nucleotide sequence: TGCGCCAGCAGCCGTGGACAGGGACGAGATACGCAGTATTTT.

On this clone itself: At one of its ends the junction is not consistent with the germline gene, which may arise from a read error. The gene calls are TRBV4-3 and TRBJ2-2; TRBD2 matches 13 bases. Looked up from germline, CDR1 is LGHNA and CDR2 is YSLEER. This CDR3 has 17 residues. The CDR3 here is CASSQGLAGVDTGELFF. The CDR3 region has the DNA TGCGCCAGCAGTCAAGGACTAGCGGGAGTGGACACCGGGGAGCTGTTTTTT.

The V and J genes are TRBV19 and TRBJ1-5, with a weak D call TRBD1 (5 bases). The V end lost 8 bases, the J end lost 10 bases, and 15 bases lay between the germline ends. Germline lookup yields CDR1 LNHDA and CDR2 SQIVND (reference sequence). This CDR3 spans 12 amino acids. The CDR3 is CASLGGGTPQHF. As DNA, the CDR3 is TGTGCCAGTTTGGGCGGGGGGACCCCCCAGCATTTT.

A note on this clone: One end of the junction fails to match germline, which may point to a read error. This chain uses TRBV9 with TRBJ2-1, with D perhaps matching TRBD1 (6 bases). The CDR3 covers 13 residues. Germline-derived CDR1 and CDR2 are SGDLS and YYNGEE. The CDR3 nucleotides are TGTGCCAGCAGTGTAGGGGGTAGCGATGAGCAGTTCTTC. Residues: CASSVGGSDEQFF.

This sequence joins TRBV7-2 and TRBJ2-5, with 9 positions matching TRBD2. The ends lost 4 bases at V and 11 bases at J; junction bases unmatched: 11. Germline CDR1 is SGHTA and CDR2 is FQGNSA. The CDR3 contains 14 residues. CDR3 loop: CASSSSSGASGQYF. The CDR3 region has the DNA TGTGCCAGCAGCTCCTCTAGCGGGGCCTCGGGGCAGTACTTC.

V and J are TRBV2 and TRBJ2-3; possibly TRBD1 for D (7 bases). Trimming pared 5 bases from V and 2 bases from J, leaving 23 bases between. The CDR3 runs 18 residues. Looked up from germline, CDR1 is SNHLY and CDR2 is FYNNEI. Here the CDR3 DNA reads TGTGCCAGCAGTATATGGAGGGGGCGCGCTTGGGCCACAGATACGCAGTATTTT. This translates into CASSIWRGRAWATDTQYF.

The CDR3 nucleotides are TGTGCCTGGAGCGGACAGGTGTCCTACGAGCAGTACTTC. This sequence encodes CAWSGQVSYEQYF. V gene TRBV30 combines with J gene TRBJ2-7; TRBD1 matches at 7 bases. Looked up from germline, CDR1 is GTSNPN and CDR2 is SVGIG (reference sequence). CDR3 size: 13 residues. V trimming: 3 bases; J trimming: 1 base; junction bases outside the gene matches: 3.

This clone was observed a handful of times. This rearrangement joins TRBV18 to TRBJ1-1, with D possibly being TRBD1 (5 bases). Germline CDR1 KGHSH, CDR2 LQKENI. V was shortened by 4 bases and J by 0 bases, with 9 bases between the two germline ends. This CDR3 contains 14 residues. The CDR3 DNA reads as TGTGCCAGCTCACAGGACATGATGAACACTGAAGCTTTCTTT. Its translation is CASSQDMMNTEAFF. Supplemented by reference TRBV18 and TRBJ1-1, the full variable domain reads NAGVMQNPRHLVRRRGQEARLRCSPMKGHSHVYWYRQLPEEGLKFMVYLQKENIIDESGMPKERFSAEFPKEGPSILRIQQVVRGDSAAYFCASSQDMMNTEAFFGQGTRLTVV.

J is TRBJ1-2 and V is TRBV6-5; D ambiguous. This CDR3 region has 14 residues. Deletions cut 6 bases from V and 0 bases from J, with 11 bases between. CDR1 MNHEY and CDR2 SVGAGI come from the germline V gene. The CDR3 bases are TGTGCCAGCAGCCTAGGACGAACTAACTATGGCTACACCTTC. This sequence encodes CASSLGRTNYGYTF.

The chain recombines TRBV25-1 with TRBJ2-2; no clear D gene. The V and J ends lost 5 bases and 1 base respectively, with 14 bases between them. Germline assignment: CDR1 MGHDK and CDR2 SYGVNS. CDR3 length: 16 residues. CDR3 loop: CASSPPGSGNTGELFF. The DNA of the CDR3 is TGTGCCAGCAGTCCCCCGGGTAGTGGGAACACCGGGGAGCTGTTTTTT.

The V and J genes are TRBV2 and TRBJ2-1; 8 positions agree with TRBD1. CDR3 length equals 16 residues. Losses at the gene ends were 0 bases for V and 7 bases for J; bases not matched to a gene: 8. In germline, CDR1 is SNHLY, CDR2 FYNNEI. The CDR3 coding sequence is TGTGCCAGCAGTGAAGCGATTTGGACAGGGAGTAATGAGCAGTTCTTC. Amino acids: CASSEAIWTGSNEQFF.